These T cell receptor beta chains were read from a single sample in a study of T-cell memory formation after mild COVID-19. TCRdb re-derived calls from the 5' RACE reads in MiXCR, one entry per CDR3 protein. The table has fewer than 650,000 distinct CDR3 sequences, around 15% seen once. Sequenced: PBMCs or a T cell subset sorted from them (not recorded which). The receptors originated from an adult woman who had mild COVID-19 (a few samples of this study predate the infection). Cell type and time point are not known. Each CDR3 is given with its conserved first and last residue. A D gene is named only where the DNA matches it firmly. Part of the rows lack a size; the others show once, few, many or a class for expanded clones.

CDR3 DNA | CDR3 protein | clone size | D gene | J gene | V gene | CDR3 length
TGCGCCAGCAGCCACGAGAGGGCTAGCGGACGATACAATGAGCAGTTCTTC | CASSHERASGRYNEQFF | NA | TRBD2 | TRBJ2-1 | TRBV4-1 | 17
TGCGCCAGCAGCTTCGAGACGGGACCGAGGGCCTACGAGCAGTACTTC | CASSFETGPRAYEQYF | NA | NA | TRBJ2-7 | TRBV5-1 | 16
TGTGCCAGCAGCCCGATTATCGGAAGACAGTCAAGTGGGGCCAACGTCCTGACTTTC | CASSPIIGRQSSGANVLTF | few | NA | TRBJ2-6 | TRBV7-9 | 19
TGTGCCAGCAGCTTAAAGAAAGGCTCGAACACTGAAGCTTTCTTT | CASSLKKGSNTEAFF | few | NA | TRBJ1-1 | TRBV7-2 | 15
TGTGCCACCAGTAGTATAGCGGGGGGCCGCACAGATACGCAGTATTTT | CATSSIAGGRTDTQYF | NA | TRBD2 | TRBJ2-3 | TRBV24-1 | 16
TGTGCCAGCAGCCCTCGGACTAGCGGGCCGGGAGATACGCAGTATTTT | CASSPRTSGPGDTQYF | NA | TRBD2 | TRBJ2-3 | TRBV7-9 | 16
TGTGCCAGCAGCTTAGGACTAGCGGGAGGGGGGAATGAGCAGTTCTTC | CASSLGLAGGGNEQFF | NA | TRBD2 | TRBJ2-1 | TRBV7-2 | 16
TGTGCCAGCAGTTCACCCAACAGGGGGCTCAGGAATCTCTATGGCTACACCTTC | CASSSPNRGLRNLYGYTF | NA | TRBD1 | TRBJ1-2 | TRBV28 | 18
TGTGCCAGCAGCCCGGGACAGAACACAGATACGCAGTATTTT | CASSPGQNTDTQYF | few | TRBD1 | TRBJ2-3 | TRBV7-9 | 14
TGCGCCAGCAGCCTCTCTTATTTGGGGAGCCCATGGATCTTC | CASSLSYLGSPWIF | NA | NA | TRBJ2-1 | TRBV4-1 | 14
TGTGCCAGCAGTTTGCCCGCTACACAAGAGACCCAGTACTTC | CASSLPATQETQYF | NA | NA | TRBJ2-5 | TRBV12-3/TRBV12-4 | 14
TGTGCCAGCTCACCTATGACTAGCGGGGCAAATGAGCAGTTCTTC | CASSPMTSGANEQFF | few | TRBD2 | TRBJ2-1 | TRBV18 | 15
TGTGCCAGCAGCTTATTAGGCCAATCTAGCACAGATACGCAGTATTTT | CASSLLGQSSTDTQYF | NA | NA | TRBJ2-3 | TRBV7-3 | 16
TGTGCCAGCTCGCGACAGGGTACGGAGACCCAGTACTTC | CASSRQGTETQYF | few | TRBD1 | TRBJ2-5 | TRBV18 | 13
TGCGCCAGCAGCCAAGATTTAATAAGGCTAGCGGCAAAAAATGAGCAGTTCTTC | CASSQDLIRLAAKNEQFF | NA | TRBD2 | TRBJ2-1 | TRBV4-3 | 18
TGTGCCAGCACCATAAAGGGGGACGGCAATCAGCCCCAGCATTTT | CASTIKGDGNQPQHF | many | NA | TRBJ1-5 | TRBV27 | 15
TGTGCCAGCAGCTCACCCTCTAATGAGCAGTTCTTC | CASSSPSNEQFF | NA | NA | TRBJ2-1 | TRBV27 | 12
TGTGCCAGCAGCTTTCCGGGACTAGCGGAATCCTACAATGAGCAGTTCTTC | CASSFPGLAESYNEQFF | NA | TRBD2 | TRBJ2-1 | TRBV7-8 | 17
TGTGCCAGCAGCTATGGGGTTAATGAAAAACTGTTTTTT | CASSYGVNEKLFF | NA | NA | TRBJ1-4 | TRBV7-9 | 13
TGCGCCAGCAGCTTGATCCCCGGGAGCAATCAGCCCCAGCATTTT | CASSLIPGSNQPQHF | few | NA | TRBJ1-5 | TRBV5-1 | 15
TGCAGCGTTGTTGGCAGCAACATGAACACTGAAGCTTTCTTT | CSVVGSNMNTEAFF | NA | NA | TRBJ1-1 | TRBV29-1 | 14
TGTGCCAGCAGCCTTAGAAGGACAGCCAGCGATCGAAATTCACCCCTCCACTTT | CASSLRRTASDRNSPLHF | NA | NA | TRBJ1-6 | TRBV7-8 | 18
TGCAGTGCCACCGGGTTTACTAGTCAGTCCTACGAGCAGTACTTC | CSATGFTSQSYEQYF | NA | NA | TRBJ2-7 | TRBV20-1 | 15
TGTGCCAGCTCACCACCGAACTACAATGAGCAGTTCTTC | CASSPPNYNEQFF | few | NA | TRBJ2-1 | TRBV18 | 13
TGTGCCAGCAGCTTAGAAAGTGGGACCACTGAAGCTTTCTTT | CASSLESGTTEAFF | few | NA | TRBJ1-1 | TRBV7-2 | 14
TGCAGCGTTGAAAACACTGGACAGGGTAACTACGAGCAGTACTTC | CSVENTGQGNYEQYF | few | TRBD1 | TRBJ2-7 | TRBV29-1 | 15
TGTGCCTGGAGTGTCGGCTTCACCTCCACTGAAGCTTTCTTT | CAWSVGFTSTEAFF | NA | NA | TRBJ1-1 | TRBV30 | 14
TGTGCCAGCAGTTTTGGCCCTCCCGAGGGCTATGGCTACACCTTC | CASSFGPPEGYGYTF | few | NA | TRBJ1-2 | TRBV12-3/TRBV12-4 | 15
TGTAGTCTCCGTGGGAAAGACGAAGAGACCCAGTACTTC | CSLRGKDEETQYF | few | NA | TRBJ2-5 | TRBV5-4 | 13
TGTGCCAGTACCCGGCGGCGTGAAGCTTTCTTT | CASTRRREAFF | few | NA | TRBJ1-1 | TRBV19 | 11
TGTGCCAGCAGTGTAACTCCGGGAAGCCGCAGTGGCTACACCTTC | CASSVTPGSRSGYTF | NA | NA | TRBJ1-2 | TRBV12-3/TRBV12-4 | 15
TGTGCCAGCAGCTTAGGTACGCGGGAGGGATCCGAGCAGTACTTC | CASSLGTREGSEQYF | NA | TRBD2 | TRBJ2-7 | TRBV5-4 | 15
TGCAGCGTTCGGGACATTACCTACGAGCAGTACTTC | CSVRDITYEQYF | NA | NA | TRBJ2-7 | TRBV29-1 | 12
TGTGCCAGCAGTAGCAGGGGGTCGACAGTGACTGAAGCTTTCTTT | CASSSRGSTVTEAFF | NA | TRBD1 | TRBJ1-1 | TRBV12-3/TRBV12-4 | 15
TGCGCCAGCAGGACGGGGACTATGAACACTGAAGCTTTCTTT | CASRTGTMNTEAFF | few | NA | TRBJ1-1 | TRBV5-1 | 14
TGTGCCAGCAGCATATACAGGGGCTACGAGCAGTACTTC | CASSIYRGYEQYF | few | TRBD1 | TRBJ2-7 | TRBV7-2 | 13
TGTGCCAGCAGCTTAGCAACAGGAGATATTTATGGCTACACCTTC | CASSLATGDIYGYTF | few | NA | TRBJ1-2 | TRBV7-9 | 15
TGTGCCAGCAGTTACGGACCCAGGGGGACTGAAGCTTTCTTT | CASSYGPRGTEAFF | NA | TRBD1 | TRBJ1-1 | TRBV6-5 | 14
TGTGCCAGCAGCGTAACGGTGAACACCGGGGAGCTGTTTTTT | CASSVTVNTGELFF | few | NA | TRBJ2-2 | TRBV7-7 | 14
TGTGCCAGCAGCTTAACGGTGGCAGGACCCTACAATGAGCAGTTCTTC | CASSLTVAGPYNEQFF | NA | NA | TRBJ2-1 | TRBV11-2 | 16
TGTGCCAGTACTAGCGTCTCCTACGAGCAGTACTTC | CASTSVSYEQYF | NA | NA | TRBJ2-7 | TRBV19 | 12
TGTGCCAGCAGTCCCCGGACGTTAGGGTACAATGAGCAGTTCTTC | CASSPRTLGYNEQFF | many | NA | TRBJ2-1 | TRBV6-2/TRBV6-3 | 15
TGTGCCAGCAGCTCCACAGGGGATAACATTCAGTACTTC | CASSSTGDNIQYF | few | TRBD1 | TRBJ2-4 | TRBV12-3/TRBV12-4 | 13
TGTGCCAGCAGCTCCCGGGGATGGGGATCTAGCACAGATACGCAGTATTTT | CASSSRGWGSSTDTQYF | few | NA | TRBJ2-3 | TRBV5-8 | 17
TGCGCCAGCAGCTCGGGACAGAATATTAATGAAAAACTGTTTTTT | CASSSGQNINEKLFF | few | TRBD1 | TRBJ1-4 | TRBV5-1 | 15